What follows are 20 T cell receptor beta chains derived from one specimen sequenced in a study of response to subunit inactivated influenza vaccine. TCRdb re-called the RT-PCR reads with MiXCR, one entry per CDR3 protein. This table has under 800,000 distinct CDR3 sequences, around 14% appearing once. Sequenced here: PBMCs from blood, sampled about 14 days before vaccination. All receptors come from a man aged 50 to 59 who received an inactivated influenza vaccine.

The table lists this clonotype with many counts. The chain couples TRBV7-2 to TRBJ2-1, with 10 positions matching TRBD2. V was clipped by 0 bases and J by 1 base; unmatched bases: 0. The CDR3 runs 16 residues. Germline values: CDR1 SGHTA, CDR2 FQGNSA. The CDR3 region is CASSLATSGSYNEQFF. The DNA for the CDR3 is TGTGCCAGCAGCTTAGCGACTAGCGGGTCCTACAATGAGCAGTTCTTC.

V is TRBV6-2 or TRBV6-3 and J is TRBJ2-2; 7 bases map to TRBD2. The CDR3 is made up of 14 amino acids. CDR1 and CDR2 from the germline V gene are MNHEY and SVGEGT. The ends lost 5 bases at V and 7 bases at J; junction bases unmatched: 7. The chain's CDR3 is CASSRTSGDGELFF. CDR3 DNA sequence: TGTGCCAGCAGTCGGACTAGTGGGGACGGGGAGCTGTTTTTT.

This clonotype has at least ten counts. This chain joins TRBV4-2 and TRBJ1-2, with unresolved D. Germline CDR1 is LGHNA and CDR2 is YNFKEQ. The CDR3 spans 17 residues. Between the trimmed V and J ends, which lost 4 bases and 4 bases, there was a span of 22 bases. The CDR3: CASSRDSFQRDLYGYTF. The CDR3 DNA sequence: TGTGCCAGCAGCCGCGATTCCTTCCAGAGAGACCTCTATGGCTACACCTTC.

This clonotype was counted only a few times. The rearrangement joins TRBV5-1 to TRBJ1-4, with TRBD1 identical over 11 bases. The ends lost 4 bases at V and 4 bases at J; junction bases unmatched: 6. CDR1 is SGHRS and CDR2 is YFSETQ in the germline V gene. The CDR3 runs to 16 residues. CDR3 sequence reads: CASSPGQGAGNEKLFF. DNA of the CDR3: TGCGCCAGCAGCCCAGGACAGGGGGCCGGTAATGAAAAACTGTTTTTT.

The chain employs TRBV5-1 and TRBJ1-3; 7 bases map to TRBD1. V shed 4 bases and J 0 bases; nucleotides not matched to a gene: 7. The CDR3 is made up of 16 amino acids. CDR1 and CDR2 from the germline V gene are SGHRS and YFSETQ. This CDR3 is CASSTGTDSSGNTIYF. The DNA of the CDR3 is TGCGCCAGCAGCACCGGGACAGACTCCTCTGGAAACACCATATATTTT.

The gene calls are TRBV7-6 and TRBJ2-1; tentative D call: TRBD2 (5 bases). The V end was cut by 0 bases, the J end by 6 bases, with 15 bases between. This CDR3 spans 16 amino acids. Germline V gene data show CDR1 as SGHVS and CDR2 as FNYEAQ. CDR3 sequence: CASSLAMASRPNEQFF. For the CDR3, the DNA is TGTGCCAGCAGCTTAGCTATGGCTAGCAGACCCAATGAGCAGTTCTTC.

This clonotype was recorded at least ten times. CDR3 amino acids: CATTAGGIDEQYF. CDR3 nucleotides: TGTGCCACCACCGCCGGGGGCATAGACGAGCAGTACTTC. The V call is TRBV12-3 or TRBV12-4, the J call TRBJ2-7, with D perhaps matching TRBD1 or TRBD2 (6 bases each). Trimming stripped 10 bases from V and 5 bases from J, with 18 bases between. This CDR3 is 13 amino acids long.

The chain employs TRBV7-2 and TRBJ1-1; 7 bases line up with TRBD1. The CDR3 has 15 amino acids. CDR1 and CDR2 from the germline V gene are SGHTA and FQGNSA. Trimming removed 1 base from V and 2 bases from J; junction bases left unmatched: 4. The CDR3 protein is CASSLDPGGNTEAFF. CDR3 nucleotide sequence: TGTGCCAGCAGCTTAGATCCAGGGGGTAACACTGAAGCTTTCTTT.

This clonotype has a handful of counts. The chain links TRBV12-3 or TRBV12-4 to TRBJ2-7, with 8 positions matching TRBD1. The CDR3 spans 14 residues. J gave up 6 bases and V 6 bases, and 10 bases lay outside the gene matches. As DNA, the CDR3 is TGTGCCAGCAGCGACAGGGGCGAGTTGAGCGAGCAGTACTTC. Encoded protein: CASSDRGELSEQYF.

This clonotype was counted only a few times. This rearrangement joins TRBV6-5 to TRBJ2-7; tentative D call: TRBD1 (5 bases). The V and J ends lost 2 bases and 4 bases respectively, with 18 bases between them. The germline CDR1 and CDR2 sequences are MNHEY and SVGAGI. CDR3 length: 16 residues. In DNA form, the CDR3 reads TGTGCCAGCAGTTACGATATAGCAGGGATTTTGTACGAGCAGTACTTC. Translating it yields CASSYDIAGILYEQYF.

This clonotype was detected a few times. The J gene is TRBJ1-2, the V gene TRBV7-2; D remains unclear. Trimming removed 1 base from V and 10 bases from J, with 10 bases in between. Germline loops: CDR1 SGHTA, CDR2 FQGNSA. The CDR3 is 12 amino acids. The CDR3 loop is CASSLGRRVYTF. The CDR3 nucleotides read TGTGCCAGCAGCTTAGGTCGCCGGGTCTACACCTTC.

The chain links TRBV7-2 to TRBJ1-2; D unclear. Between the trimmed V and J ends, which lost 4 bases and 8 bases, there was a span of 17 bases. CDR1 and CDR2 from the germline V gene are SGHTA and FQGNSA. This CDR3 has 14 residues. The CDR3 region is CASSYDSGHLGYTF. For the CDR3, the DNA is TGTGCCAGCAGCTACGATTCAGGTCATCTGGGCTACACCTTC. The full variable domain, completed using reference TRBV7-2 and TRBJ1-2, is GAGVSQSPSNKVTEKGKDVELRCDPISGHTALYWYRQSLGQGLEFLIYFQGNSAPDKSGLPSDRFSAERTGGSVSTLTIQRTQQEDSAVYLCASSYDSGHLGYTFGSGTRLTVV.

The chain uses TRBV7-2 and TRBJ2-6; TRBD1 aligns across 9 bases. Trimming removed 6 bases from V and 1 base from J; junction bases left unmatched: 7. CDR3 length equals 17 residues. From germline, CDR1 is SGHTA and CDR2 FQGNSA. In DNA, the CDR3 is TGTGCCAGCAGGAGAGACAGGGGGGGTTCTGGGGCCAACGTCCTGACTTTC. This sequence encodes CASRRDRGGSGANVLTF.

CDR3 protein: CASSSDGRGGTDTQYF. CDR3 sequence (DNA): TGCGCCAGCAGCAGTGATGGGCGGGGGGGCACAGATACGCAGTATTTT. This chain joins TRBV5-1 and TRBJ2-3; 8 nucleotides agree with TRBD2. From germline, CDR1 is SGHRS and CDR2 YFSETQ. Germline trimming cut 4 bases from V and 1 base from J; bases unmatched to any gene: 8. The CDR3 is made up of 16 amino acids.

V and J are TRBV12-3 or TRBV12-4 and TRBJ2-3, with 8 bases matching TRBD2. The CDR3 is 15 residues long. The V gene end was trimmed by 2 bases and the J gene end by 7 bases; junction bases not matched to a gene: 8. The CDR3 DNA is TGTGCCAGCAGTTTATACGGGAGGGCCCCACATACGCAGTATTTT. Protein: CASSLYGRAPHTQYF.

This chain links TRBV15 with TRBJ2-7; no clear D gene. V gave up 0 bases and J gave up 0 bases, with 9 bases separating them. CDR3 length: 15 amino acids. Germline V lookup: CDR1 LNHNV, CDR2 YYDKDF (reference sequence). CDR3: CATSRDRQNSYEQYF. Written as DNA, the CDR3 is TGTGCCACCAGCAGAGATCGGCAAAACTCCTACGAGCAGTACTTC.

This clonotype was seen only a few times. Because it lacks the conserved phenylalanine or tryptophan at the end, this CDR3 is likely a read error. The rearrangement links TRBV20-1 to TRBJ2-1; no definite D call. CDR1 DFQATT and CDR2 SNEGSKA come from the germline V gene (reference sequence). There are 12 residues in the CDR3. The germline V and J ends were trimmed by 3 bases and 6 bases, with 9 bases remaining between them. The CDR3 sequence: CSASLAANEQFL. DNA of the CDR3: TGCAGTGCTAGTTTAGCTGCCAATGAGCAGTTCCTC.

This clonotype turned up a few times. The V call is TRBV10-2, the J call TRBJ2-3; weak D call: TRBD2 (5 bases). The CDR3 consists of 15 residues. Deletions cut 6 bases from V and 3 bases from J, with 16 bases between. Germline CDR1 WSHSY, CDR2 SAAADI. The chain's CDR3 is CASSVLGGLTDTQYF. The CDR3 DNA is TGCGCCAGCAGCGTACTTGGCGGGCTTACAGATACGCAGTATTTT.

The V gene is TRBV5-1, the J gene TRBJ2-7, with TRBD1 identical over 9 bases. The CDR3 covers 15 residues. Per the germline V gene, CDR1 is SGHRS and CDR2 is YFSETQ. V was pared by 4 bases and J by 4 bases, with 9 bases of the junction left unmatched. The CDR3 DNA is TGCGCCAGCAGCCCCGCCGGGACAGGGAGGTACGAGCAGTACTTC. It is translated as CASSPAGTGRYEQYF.

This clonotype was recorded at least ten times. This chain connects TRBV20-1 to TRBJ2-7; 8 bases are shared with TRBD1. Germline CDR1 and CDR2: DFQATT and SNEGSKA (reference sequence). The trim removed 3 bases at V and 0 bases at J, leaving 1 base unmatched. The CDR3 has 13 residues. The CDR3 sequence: CSARTGASYEQYF. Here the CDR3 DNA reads TGCAGTGCTAGGACAGGGGCCTCCTACGAGCAGTACTTC.